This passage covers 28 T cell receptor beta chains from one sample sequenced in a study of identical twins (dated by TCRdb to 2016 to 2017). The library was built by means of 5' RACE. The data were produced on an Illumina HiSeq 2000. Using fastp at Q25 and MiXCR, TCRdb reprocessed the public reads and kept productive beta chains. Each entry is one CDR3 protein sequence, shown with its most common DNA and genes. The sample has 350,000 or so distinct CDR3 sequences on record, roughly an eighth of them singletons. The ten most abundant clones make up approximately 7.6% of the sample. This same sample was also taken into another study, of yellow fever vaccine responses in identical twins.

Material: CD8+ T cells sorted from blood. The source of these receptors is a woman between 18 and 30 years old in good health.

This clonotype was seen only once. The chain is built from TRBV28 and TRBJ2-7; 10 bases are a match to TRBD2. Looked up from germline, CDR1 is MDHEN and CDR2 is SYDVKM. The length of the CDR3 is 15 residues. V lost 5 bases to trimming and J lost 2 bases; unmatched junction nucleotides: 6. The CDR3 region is CASSLRTSGTYEQYF. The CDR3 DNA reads TGTGCCAGCAGTCTCCGGACTAGCGGAACCTACGAGCAGTACTTC.

CDR3 in DNA: TGTGCCAGCAATCGCCTGGACAGGGGCATGAACACTGAAGCTTTCTTT. Translated, it gives CASNRLDRGMNTEAFF. The chain employs TRBV3-1 and TRBJ1-1, with TRBD1 matching 9 bases. The CDR3 length is 16 residues. The germline CDR1 and CDR2 sequences are LGHDT and YNNKEL (reference sequence). Losses at the gene ends were 7 bases for V and 0 bases for J; bases not matched to a gene: 9.

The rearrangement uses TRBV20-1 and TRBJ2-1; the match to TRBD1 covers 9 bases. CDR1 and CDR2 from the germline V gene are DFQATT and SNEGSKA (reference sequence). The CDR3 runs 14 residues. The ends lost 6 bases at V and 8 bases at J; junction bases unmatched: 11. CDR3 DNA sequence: TGCAGTGCCGCTACAGGGGGCTCCGGGTATGAGCAGTTCTTC. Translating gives CSAATGGSGYEQFF.

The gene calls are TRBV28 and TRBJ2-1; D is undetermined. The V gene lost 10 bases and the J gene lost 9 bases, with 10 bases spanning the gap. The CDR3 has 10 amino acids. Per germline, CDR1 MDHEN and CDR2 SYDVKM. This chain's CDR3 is CATQYGEQFF. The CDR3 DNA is TGTGCCACCCAGTACGGTGAGCAGTTCTTC.

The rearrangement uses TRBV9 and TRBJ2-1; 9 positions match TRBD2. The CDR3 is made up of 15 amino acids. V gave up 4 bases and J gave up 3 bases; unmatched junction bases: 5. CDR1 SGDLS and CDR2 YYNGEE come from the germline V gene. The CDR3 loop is CASSPRTSVYNEQFF. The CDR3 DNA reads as TGTGCCAGCAGCCCACGGACTAGCGTCTACAATGAGCAGTTCTTC. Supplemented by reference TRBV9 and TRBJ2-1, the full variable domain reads DSGVTQTPKHLITATGQRVTLRCSPRSGDLSVYWYQQSLDQGLQFLIQYYNGEERAKGNILERFSAQQFPDLHSELNLSSLELGDSALYFCASSPRTSVYNEQFFGPGTRLTVL.

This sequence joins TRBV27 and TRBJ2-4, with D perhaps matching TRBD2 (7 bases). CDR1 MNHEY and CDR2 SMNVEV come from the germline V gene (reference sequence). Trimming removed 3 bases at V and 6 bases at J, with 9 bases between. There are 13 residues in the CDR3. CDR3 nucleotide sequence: TGTGCCAGCAGTTTGGGGGGGGCAAACATTCAGTACTTC. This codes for CASSLGGANIQYF.

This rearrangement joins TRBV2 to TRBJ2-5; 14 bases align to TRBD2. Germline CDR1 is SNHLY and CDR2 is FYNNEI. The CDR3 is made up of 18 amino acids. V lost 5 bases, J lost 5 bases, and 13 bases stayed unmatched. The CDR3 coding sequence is TGTGCCAGCAGTACACCGGGACTAGCGGGAGTCCTGGGGGAGACCCAGTACTTC. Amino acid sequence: CASSTPGLAGVLGETQYF.

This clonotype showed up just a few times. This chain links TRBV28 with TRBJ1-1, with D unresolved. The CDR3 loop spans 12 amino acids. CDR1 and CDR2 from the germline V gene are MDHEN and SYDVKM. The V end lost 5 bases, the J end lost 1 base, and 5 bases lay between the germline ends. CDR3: CASSTANTEAFF. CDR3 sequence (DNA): TGTGCCAGCAGTACAGCGAACACTGAAGCTTTCTTT.

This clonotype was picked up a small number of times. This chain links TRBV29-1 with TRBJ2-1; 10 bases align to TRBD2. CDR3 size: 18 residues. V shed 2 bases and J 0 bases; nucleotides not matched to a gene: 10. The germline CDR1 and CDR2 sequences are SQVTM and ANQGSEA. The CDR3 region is CSVEWASGGVSSYNEQFF. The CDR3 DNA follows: TGCAGCGTTGAATGGGCTAGCGGGGGTGTTAGCTCCTACAATGAGCAGTTCTTC.

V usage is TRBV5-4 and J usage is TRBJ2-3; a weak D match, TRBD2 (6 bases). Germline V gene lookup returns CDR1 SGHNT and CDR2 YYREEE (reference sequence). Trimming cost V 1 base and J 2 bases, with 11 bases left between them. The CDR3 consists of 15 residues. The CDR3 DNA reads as TGTGCCAGCAGCTTGTGGGGGGAATACACAGATACGCAGTATTTT. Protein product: CASSLWGEYTDTQYF.

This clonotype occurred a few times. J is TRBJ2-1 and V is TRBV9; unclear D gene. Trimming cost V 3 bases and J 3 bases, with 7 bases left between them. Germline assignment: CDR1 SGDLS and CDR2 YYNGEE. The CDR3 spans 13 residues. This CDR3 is CASSDSYYNEQFF. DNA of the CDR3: TGTGCCAGCAGCGATTCCTACTACAATGAGCAGTTCTTC.

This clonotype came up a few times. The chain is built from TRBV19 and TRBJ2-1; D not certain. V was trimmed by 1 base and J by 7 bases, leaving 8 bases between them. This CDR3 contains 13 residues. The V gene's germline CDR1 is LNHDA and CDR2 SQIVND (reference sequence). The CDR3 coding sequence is TGTGCCAGTAGTATAGGGAGTGGTAATGAGCAGTTCTTC. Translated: CASSIGSGNEQFF.

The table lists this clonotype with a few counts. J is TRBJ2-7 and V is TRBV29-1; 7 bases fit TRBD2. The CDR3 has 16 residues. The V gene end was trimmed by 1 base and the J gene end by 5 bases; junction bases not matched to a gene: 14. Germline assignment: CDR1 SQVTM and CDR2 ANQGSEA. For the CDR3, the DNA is TGCAGCGTTGAAGGAATTCGCGGGAGAGGCGCGGACGAGCAGTACTTC. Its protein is CSVEGIRGRGADEQYF.

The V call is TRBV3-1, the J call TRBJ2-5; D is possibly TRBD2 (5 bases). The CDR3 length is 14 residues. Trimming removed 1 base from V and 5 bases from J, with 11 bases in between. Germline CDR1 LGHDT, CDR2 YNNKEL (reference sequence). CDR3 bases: TGTGCCAGCAGCCAAGGACTAATGGTGGAGACCCAGTACTTC. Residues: CASSQGLMVETQYF.

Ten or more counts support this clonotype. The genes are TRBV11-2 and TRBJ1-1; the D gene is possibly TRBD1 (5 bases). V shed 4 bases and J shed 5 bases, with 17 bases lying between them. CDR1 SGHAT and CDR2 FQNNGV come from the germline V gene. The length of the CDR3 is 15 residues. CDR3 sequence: CASSSPSGPVTEAFF. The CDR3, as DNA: TGTGCCAGCAGCTCCCCCTCAGGGCCGGTTACTGAAGCTTTCTTT.

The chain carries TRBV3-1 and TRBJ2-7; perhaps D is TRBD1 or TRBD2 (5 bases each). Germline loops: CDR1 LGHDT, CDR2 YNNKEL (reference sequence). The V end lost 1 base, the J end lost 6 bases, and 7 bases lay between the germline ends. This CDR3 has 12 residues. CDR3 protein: CASSQAGTEQYV. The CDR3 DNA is TGTGCCAGCAGCCAAGCGGGGACCGAGCAGTACGTC.

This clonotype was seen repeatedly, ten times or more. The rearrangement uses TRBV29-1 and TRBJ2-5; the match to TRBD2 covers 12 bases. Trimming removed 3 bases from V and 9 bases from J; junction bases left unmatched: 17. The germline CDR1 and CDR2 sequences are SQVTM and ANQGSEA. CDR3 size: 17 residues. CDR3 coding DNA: TGCAGCGTTGAGACTATAGAAGGTCGACTAGCGGGGGAAGCCCAGTACTTC. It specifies CSVETIEGRLAGEAQYF. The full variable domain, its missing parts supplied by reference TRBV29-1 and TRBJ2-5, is SAVISQKPSRDICQRGTSLTIQCQVDSQVTMMFWYRQQPGQSLTLIATANQGSEATYESGFVIDKFPISRPNLTFSTLTVSNMSPEDSSIYLCSVETIEGRLAGEAQYFGPGTRLLVL.

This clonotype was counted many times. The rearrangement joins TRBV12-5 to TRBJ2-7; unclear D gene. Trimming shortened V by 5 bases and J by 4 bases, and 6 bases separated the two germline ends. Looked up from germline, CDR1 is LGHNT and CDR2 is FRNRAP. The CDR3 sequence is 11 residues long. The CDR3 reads CASGITYEQYF. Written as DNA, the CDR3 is TGTGCTAGTGGTATCACTTACGAGCAGTACTTC.

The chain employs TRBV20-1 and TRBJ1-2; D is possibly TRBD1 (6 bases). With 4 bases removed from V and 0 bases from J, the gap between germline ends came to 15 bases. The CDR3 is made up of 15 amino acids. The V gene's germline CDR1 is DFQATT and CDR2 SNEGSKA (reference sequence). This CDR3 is CSANTGLEANYGYTF. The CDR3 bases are TGCAGTGCTAATACAGGGTTGGAAGCTAACTATGGCTACACCTTC.

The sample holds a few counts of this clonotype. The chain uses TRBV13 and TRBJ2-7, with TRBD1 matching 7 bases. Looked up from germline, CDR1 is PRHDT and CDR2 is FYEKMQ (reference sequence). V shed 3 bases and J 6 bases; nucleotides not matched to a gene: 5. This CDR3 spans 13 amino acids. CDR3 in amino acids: CASSFNRGVEQYF. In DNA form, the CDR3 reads TGTGCCAGCAGCTTCAACAGGGGAGTCGAGCAGTACTTC.

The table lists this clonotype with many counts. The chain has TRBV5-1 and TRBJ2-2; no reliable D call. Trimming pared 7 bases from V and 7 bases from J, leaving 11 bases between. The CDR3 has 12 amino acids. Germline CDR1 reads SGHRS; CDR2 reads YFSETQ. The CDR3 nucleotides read TGCGCCAGCCGGCCTGGGAACGGGGAGCTGTTTTTT. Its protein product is CASRPGNGELFF.

Here the CDR3 DNA reads TGTGCCTTCAGCGGGACTAGCGGGAGTCTAGGATGGTCCTACGAGCAGTACTTC. It codes for CAFSGTSGSLGWSYEQYF. The rearrangement joins TRBV3-1 to TRBJ2-7; 14 positions agree with TRBD2. Looked up from germline, CDR1 is LGHDT and CDR2 is YNNKEL (reference sequence). The CDR3 loop spans 18 amino acids. V lost 11 bases, J lost 1 base, and 16 bases stayed unmatched.

CDR3 protein: CASSLSPPPTPLHF. The CDR3 DNA reads as TGTGCCAGCAGCTTGTCACCTCCTCCGACACCCCTCCACTTT. The chain joins TRBV5-5 to TRBJ1-6; D is uncertain. Per the germline V gene, CDR1 is SGHKS and CDR2 is YYEKEE (reference sequence). The CDR3 loop spans 14 amino acids. V was pared by 1 base and J by 11 bases, with 13 bases between.

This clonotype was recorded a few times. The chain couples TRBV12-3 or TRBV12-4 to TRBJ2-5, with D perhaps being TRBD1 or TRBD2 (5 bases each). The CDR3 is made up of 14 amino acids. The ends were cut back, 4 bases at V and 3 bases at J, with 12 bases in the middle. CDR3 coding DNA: TGTGCCAGCAGTTCCGAGGGGTGGGAAGAGACCCAGTACTTC. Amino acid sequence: CASSSEGWEETQYF.

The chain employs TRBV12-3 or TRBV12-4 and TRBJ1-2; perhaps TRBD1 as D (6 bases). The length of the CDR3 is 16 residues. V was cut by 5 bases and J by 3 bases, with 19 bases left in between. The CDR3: CASSLFWGADDYGYTF. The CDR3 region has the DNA TGTGCCAGCAGTCTGTTTTGGGGGGCCGATGACTATGGCTACACCTTC.

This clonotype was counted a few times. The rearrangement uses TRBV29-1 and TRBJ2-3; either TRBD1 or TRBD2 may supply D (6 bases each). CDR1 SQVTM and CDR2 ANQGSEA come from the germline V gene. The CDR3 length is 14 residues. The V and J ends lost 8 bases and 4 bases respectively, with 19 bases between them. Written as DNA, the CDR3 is TGCAGCCCGGTCGAGGGGGGTGGGCCAGATACGCAGTATTTT. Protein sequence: CSPVEGGGPDTQYF.

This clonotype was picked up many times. The CDR3 coding sequence is TGTGCCACCAGCAAAGCGGGAGTCCCCGGGGAGCTGTTTTTT. Its translation: CATSKAGVPGELFF. The rearrangement uses TRBV15 and TRBJ2-2; the match to TRBD2 covers 8 bases. Germline V gene lookup returns CDR1 LNHNV and CDR2 YYDKDF (reference sequence). V dropped 4 bases and J dropped 6; count of bases not matched to a gene: 4. CDR3 length: 14 residues.

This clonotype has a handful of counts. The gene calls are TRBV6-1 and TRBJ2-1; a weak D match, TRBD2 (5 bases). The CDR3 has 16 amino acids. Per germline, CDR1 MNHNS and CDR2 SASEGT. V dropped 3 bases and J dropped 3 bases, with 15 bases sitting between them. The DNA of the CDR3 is TGTGCCAGCAGTGAGTTAGGGAGCGGAATCTACAATGAGCAGTTCTTC. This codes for CASSELGSGIYNEQFF.